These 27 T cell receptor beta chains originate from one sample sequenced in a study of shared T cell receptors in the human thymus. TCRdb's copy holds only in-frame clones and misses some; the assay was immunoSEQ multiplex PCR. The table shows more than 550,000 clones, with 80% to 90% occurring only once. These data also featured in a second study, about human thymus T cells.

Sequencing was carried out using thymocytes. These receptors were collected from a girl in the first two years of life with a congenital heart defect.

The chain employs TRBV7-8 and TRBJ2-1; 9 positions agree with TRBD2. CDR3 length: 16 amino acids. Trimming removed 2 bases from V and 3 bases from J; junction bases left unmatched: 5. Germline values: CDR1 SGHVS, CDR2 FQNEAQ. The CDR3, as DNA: TGTGCCAGCAGCTTACGCGGGGGGGCCCACTACAATGAGCAGTTCTTC. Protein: CASSLRGGAHYNEQFF. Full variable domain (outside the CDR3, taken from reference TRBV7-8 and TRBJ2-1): GAGVSQSPRYKVAKRGQDVALRCDPISGHVSLFWYQQALGQGPEFLTYFQNEAQLDKSGLPSDRFFAERPEGSVSTLKIQRTQQEDSAVYLCASSLRGGAHYNEQFFGPGTRLTVL.

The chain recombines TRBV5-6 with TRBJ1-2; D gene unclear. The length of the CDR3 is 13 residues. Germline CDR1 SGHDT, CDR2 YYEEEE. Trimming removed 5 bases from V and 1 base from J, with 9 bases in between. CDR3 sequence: CASSSGSNYGYTF. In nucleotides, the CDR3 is TGTGCCAGCAGTTCGGGGAGTAACTATGGCTACACCTTC.

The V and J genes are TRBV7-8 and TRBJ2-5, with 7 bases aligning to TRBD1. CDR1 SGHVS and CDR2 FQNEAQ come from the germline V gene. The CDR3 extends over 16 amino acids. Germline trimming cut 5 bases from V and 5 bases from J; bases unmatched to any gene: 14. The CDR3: CASSANTGELEETQYF. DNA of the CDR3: TGTGCCAGCAGCGCAAATACAGGGGAGTTGGAGGAGACCCAGTACTTC.

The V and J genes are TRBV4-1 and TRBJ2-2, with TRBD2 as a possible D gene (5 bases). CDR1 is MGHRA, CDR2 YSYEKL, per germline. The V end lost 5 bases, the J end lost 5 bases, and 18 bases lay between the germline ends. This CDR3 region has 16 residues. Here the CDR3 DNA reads TGCGCCAGCAGCGAACTACCTACTAGACGGACCGGGGAGCTGTTTTTT. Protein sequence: CASSELPTRRTGELFF.

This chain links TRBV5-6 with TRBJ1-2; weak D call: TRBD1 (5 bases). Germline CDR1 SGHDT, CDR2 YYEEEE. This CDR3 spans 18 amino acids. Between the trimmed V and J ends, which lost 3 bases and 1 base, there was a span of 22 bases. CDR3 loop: CASSSPVVGAVYNYGYTF. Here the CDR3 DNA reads TGTGCCAGCAGCTCCCCGGTGGTTGGGGCAGTTTATAACTATGGCTACACCTTC.

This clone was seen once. CDR3 sequence (DNA): TGTGCCAGCAGTAATCCCCGGGACAGACCCTACGAGCAGTACTTC. Translating it yields CASSNPRDRPYEQYF. The chain is built from TRBV27 and TRBJ2-7; 7 nucleotides line up with TRBD1. This CDR3 has 15 amino acids. V dropped 5 bases and J dropped 2; count of bases not matched to a gene: 9. Germline CDR1 is MNHEY and CDR2 is SMNVEV (reference sequence).

CDR3 in DNA: TGCGCCAGCAGCTTGGACGGGACTCGTTTTTTGGACGTCACGAACACTGAAGCTTTCTTT. Protein sequence: CASSLDGTRFLDVTNTEAFF. The gene calls are TRBV5-1 and TRBJ1-1, with D maybe TRBD1 (5 bases). This CDR3 region has 20 residues. Germline values: CDR1 SGHRS, CDR2 YFSETQ. V was clipped by 0 bases and J by 1 base, with 25 bases between them.

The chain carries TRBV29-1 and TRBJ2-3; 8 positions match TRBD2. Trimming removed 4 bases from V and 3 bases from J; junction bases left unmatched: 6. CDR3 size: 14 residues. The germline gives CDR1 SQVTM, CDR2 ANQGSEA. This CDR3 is CSVVWRGDTDTQYF. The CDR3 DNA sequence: TGCAGCGTTGTTTGGCGGGGGGATACAGATACGCAGTATTTT.

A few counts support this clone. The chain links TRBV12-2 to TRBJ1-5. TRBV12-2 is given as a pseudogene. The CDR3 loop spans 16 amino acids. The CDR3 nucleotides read TGTGCAAGTTCGCCATTCGGGGGGCGAAGCAATCAGCCCCAGCATTTT. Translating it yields CASSPFGGRSNQPQHF.

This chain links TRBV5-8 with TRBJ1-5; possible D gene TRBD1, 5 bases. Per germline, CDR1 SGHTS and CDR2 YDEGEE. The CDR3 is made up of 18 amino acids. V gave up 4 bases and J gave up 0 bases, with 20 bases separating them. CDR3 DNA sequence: TGTGCCAGCAGCGCGCCGGTAGGACGGGGGTATAGCAATCAGCCCCAGCATTTT. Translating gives CASSAPVGRGYSNQPQHF.

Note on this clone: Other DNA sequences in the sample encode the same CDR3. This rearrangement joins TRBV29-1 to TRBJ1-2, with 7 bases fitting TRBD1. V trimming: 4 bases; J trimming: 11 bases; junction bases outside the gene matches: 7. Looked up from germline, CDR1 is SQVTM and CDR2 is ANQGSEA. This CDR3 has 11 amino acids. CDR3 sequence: CSVVRRQGYTF. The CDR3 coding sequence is TGCAGCGTTGTTAGGAGACAGGGTTACACCTTC.

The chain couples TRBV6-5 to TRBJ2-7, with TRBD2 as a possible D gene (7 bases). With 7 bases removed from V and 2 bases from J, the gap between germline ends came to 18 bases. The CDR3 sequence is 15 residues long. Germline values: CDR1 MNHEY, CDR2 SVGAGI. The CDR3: CASTERGANTYEQYF. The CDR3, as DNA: TGTGCCAGCACCGAACGGGGGGCTAACACCTACGAGCAGTACTTC.

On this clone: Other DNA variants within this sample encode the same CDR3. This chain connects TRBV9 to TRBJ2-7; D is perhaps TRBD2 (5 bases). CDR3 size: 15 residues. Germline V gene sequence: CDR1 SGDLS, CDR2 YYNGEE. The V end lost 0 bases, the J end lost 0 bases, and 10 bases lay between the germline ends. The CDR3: CASSVGGVSSYEQYF. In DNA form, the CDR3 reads TGTGCCAGCAGCGTAGGGGGAGTGTCCTCCTACGAGCAGTACTTC.

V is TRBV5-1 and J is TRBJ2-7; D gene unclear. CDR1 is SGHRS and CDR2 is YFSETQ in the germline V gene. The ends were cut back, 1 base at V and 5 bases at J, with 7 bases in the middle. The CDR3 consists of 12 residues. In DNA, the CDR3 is TGCGCCAGCAGCTTGAGAAGCGACGAGCAGTACTTC. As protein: CASSLRSDEQYF.

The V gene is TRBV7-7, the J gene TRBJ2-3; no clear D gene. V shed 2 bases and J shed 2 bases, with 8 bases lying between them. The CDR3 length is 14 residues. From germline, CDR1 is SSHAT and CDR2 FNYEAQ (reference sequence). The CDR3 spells CASSLRGDTDTQYF. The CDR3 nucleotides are TGTGCCAGCAGCTTACGAGGTGACACAGATACGCAGTATTTT.

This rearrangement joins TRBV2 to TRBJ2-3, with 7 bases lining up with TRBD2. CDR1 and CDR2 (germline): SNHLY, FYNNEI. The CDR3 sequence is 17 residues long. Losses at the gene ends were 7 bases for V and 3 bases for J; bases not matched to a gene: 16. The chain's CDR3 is CASIRRGRGIGTDTQYF. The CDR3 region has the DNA TGTGCCAGCATTCGTCGCGGGCGGGGGATCGGGACAGATACGCAGTATTTT.

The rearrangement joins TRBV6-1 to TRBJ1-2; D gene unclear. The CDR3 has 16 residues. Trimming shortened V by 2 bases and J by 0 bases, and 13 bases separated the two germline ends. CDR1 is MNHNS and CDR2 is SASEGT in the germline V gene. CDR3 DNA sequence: TGTGCCAGCAGTGAACAGATGTCCGGAGCTAACTATGGCTACACCTTC. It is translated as CASSEQMSGANYGYTF.

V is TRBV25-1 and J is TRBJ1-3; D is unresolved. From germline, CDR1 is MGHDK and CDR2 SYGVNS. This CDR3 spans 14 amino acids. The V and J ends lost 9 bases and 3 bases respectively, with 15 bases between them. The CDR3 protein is CASIPGEDGNTIYF. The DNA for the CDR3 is TGTGCCAGTATTCCCGGGGAAGATGGAAACACCATATATTTT.

In nucleotides, the CDR3 is TGCGCCAGCAGCCCAACAGAATACTCTGGAAACACCATATATTTT. Encoded protein: CASSPTEYSGNTIYF. The genes are TRBV5-1 and TRBJ1-3; no clear D. Trimming removed 4 bases from V and 0 bases from J, with 11 bases in between. The germline gives CDR1 SGHRS, CDR2 YFSETQ. There are 15 residues in the CDR3.

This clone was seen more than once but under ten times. The CDR3 loop is CASSAGGLITDTQYF. Written as DNA, the CDR3 is TGTGCCAGCAGTGCGGGGGGCCTAATCACAGATACGCAGTATTTT. The chain links TRBV2 to TRBJ2-3, with a possible D match to TRBD2 (7 bases). The germline V gene has CDR1 SNHLY and CDR2 FYNNEI. The V and J ends lost 4 bases and 2 bases respectively, with 13 bases between them. The length of the CDR3 is 15 residues. Together with reference TRBV2 and TRBJ2-3, the CDR3 gives the full variable domain: EPEVTQTPSHQVTQMGQEVILRCVPISNHLYFYWYRQILGQKVEFLVSFYNNEISEKSEIFDDQFSVERPDGSNFTLKIRSTKLEDSAMYFCASSAGGLITDTQYFGPGTRLTVL.

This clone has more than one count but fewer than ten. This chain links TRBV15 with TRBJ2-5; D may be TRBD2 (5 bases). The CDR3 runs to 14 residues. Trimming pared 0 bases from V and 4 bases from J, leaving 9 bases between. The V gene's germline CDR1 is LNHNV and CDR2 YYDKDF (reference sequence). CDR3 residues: CATSRDPSRETQYF. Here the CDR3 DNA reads TGTGCCACCAGCAGAGATCCTAGCAGAGAGACCCAGTACTTC.

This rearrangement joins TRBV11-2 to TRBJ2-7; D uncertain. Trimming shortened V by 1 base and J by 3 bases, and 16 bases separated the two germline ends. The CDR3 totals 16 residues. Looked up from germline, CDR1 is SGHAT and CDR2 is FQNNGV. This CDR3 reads CASSLVCSRRIYEQYF. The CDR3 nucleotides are TGTGCCAGCAGCTTAGTCTGCAGTCGAAGAATCTACGAGCAGTACTTC. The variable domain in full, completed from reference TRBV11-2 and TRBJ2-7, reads EAGVAQSPRYKIIEKRQSVAFWCNPISGHATLYWYQQILGQGPKLLIQFQNNGVVDDSQLPKDRFSAERLKGVDSTLKIQPAKLEDSAVYLCASSLVCSRRIYEQYFGPGTRLTVT.

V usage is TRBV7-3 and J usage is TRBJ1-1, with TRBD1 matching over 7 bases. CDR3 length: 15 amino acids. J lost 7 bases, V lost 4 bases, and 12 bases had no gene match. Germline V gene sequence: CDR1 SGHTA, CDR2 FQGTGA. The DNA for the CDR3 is TGTGCCAGCAGCTCCCGAGACAGGGCTAGTGGTGAAGCTTTCTTT. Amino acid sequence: CASSSRDRASGEAFF. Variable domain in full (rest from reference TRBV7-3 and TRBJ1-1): GAGVSQTPSNKVTEKGKYVELRCDPISGHTALYWYRQSLGQGPEFLIYFQGTGAADDSGLPNDRFFAVRPEGSVSTLKIQRTERGDSAVYLCASSSRDRASGEAFFGQGTRLTVV.

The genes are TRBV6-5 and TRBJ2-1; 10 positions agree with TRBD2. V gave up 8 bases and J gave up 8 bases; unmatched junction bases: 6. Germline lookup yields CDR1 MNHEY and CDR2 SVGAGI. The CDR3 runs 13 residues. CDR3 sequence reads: CASGLAVLDEQFF. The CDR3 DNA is TGTGCCAGCGGACTAGCGGTTCTCGATGAGCAGTTCTTC.

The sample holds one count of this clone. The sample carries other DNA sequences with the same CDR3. The DNA of the CDR3 is TGCGCCAGCAGCTTGGAAGGAGGCTCCTACGAGCAGTACTTC. Its protein product is CASSLEGGSYEQYF. This sequence joins TRBV5-1 and TRBJ2-7, with D perhaps TRBD2 (5 bases). Trimming took off 0 bases at V and 0 bases at J, with 7 bases between the two ends. The germline gives CDR1 SGHRS, CDR2 YFSETQ. This CDR3 spans 14 amino acids.

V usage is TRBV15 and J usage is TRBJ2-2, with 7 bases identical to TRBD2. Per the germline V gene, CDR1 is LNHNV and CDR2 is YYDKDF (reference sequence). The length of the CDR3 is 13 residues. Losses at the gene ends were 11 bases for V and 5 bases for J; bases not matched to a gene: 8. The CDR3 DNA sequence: TGTGCCGCGAACCGGGGGGTAACCGGGGAGCTGTTTTTT. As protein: CAANRGVTGELFF.

CDR3 DNA: TGTGCCATCAGTGAGTCGATCCAGGGTCGCTCCTACGAGCAGTACTTC. This codes for CAISESIQGRSYEQYF. This sequence joins TRBV10-3 and TRBJ2-7; D may be TRBD1 (5 bases). This CDR3 is 16 amino acids long. Germline CDR1 is ENHRY and CDR2 is SYGVKD. V lost 0 bases and J 0 bases, leaving 12 bases between the germline ends.